The clone carrying this TCR beta chain has ten or more counts. The antigen remains unidentified. The data stem from a study of identical twins. General study points: Conclusions were drawn cross-sectionally by statistical analysis, without following the same donors. Among out-of-frame alpha sequences shared by twins, low generation probability occurred in excess.

It was template switching that added a universal primer site, and there were unique molecular identifiers on the cDNA. One entry per CDR3 protein results from TCRdb running MiXCR on the 5' RACE reads. The table includes about 720,000 distinct CDR3 sequences, around a sixth detected once. This same sample was also part of a study on T cells expressing NK-cell markers. This second study says: Expanded NKG2C+ T cell clones had unclear HCMV specificity.

The sample taken for sequencing was PBMCs. The receptor's source is a woman aged 18-29 years in good health.

The CDR3 DNA is TGCAGTGTTGCCGGTCTGTGGGGATCCTACGAGCAGTACTTC. Protein sequence: CSVAGLWGSYEQYF. The chain is built from TRBV20-1 and TRBJ2-7; no definite D call. V was clipped by 7 bases and J by 1 base, with 17 bases between them. Germline lookup yields CDR1 DFQATT and CDR2 SNEGSKA (reference sequence). The CDR3 runs 14 residues.